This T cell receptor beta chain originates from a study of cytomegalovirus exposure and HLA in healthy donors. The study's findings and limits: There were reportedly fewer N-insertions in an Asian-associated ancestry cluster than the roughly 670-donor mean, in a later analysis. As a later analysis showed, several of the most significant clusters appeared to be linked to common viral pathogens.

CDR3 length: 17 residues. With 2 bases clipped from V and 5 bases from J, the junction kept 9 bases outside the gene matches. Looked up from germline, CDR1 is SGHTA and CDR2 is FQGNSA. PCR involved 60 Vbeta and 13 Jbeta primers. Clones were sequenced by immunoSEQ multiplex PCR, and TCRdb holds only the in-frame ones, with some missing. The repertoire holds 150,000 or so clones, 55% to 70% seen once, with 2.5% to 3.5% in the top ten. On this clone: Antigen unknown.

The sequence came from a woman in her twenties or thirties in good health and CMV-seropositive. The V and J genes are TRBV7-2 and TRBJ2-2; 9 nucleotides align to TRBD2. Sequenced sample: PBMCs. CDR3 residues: CASSLRLAGSGTGELFF. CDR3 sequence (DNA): TGTGCCAGCAGCTTAAGGCTAGCGGGGAGTGGGACCGGGGAGCTGTTTTTT.